Listed below are T cell receptor beta chains from one sample, sequenced in a study of memory CD4+ T cells and cytomegalovirus serostatus. Assay: immunoSEQ multiplex PCR; the TCRdb copy retains only in-frame clones and omits some. Of over 45,000 clones in the sample, 82% were seen once. The source material was memory CD4+ T cells from blood. The source is an adult in good health and CMV-seronegative. CDR3s include the opening cysteine and the closing phenylalanine or tryptophan. D genes are given only for firm matches. Expanded clones are given a class, and other clones once, few, many or no size at all.

TRBV15	TRBJ2-7	TRBD1	once	TGTGCCACCAGCAGAGCGGGACAGGGGTCCTACGAGCAGTACTTC	CATSRAGQGSYEQYF
TRBV6-6	TRBJ1-5	TRBD1	few	TGTGCCAGCATCAACCGGGACAGGGATCAGCCCCAGCATTTT	CASINRDRDQPQHF
TRBV7-2	TRBJ2-5	-	once	TGTGCCAGCAGCTTAACCGAACTAGTAGGCGAGACCCAGTACTTC	CASSLTELVGETQYF
TRBV7-2	TRBJ2-3	TRBD1	-	TGTGCCAGCAGCTTGGCCGGGACAGGGGGCCGAGATACGCAGTATTTT	CASSLAGTGGRDTQYF
TRBV9	TRBJ2-3	-	-	TGTGCCAGCAGCGTAGCTCCGAGGACGGAGGATACGCAGTATTTT	CASSVAPRTEDTQYF
TRBV7-9	TRBJ1-1	-	-	TGTGCCAGCAGCTTGTCCAATTCGTACCCTGAAGCTTTCTTT	CASSLSNSYPEAFF
TRBV5-1	TRBJ2-2	-	-	TGCGCCAGCAGCTTGAAACTTCGGAACACCGGGGAGCTGTTTTTT	CASSLKLRNTGELFF
TRBV6-4	TRBJ2-6	-	once	TGTGCCAGCAGTGGGGACGTGCAGTTAAGCTCTGGGGCCAACGTCCTGACTTTC	CASSGDVQLSSGANVLTF
TRBV7-9	TRBJ2-7	-	-	TGTGCCAGCAGCTTAGGGCGGAGTTCCTACGAGCAGTACTTC	CASSLGRSSYEQYF
TRBV10-3	TRBJ2-7	-	once	TGTGCCATCAGTTCGTACTACGAGCAGTACTTC	CAISSYYEQYF
TRBV11-2	TRBJ1-2	-	-	TGTGCCAGCAGCTCTCGGGGCCTCTTGGGCTACACCTTC	CASSSRGLLGYTF
TRBV9	TRBJ2-1	-	-	TGTGCCAGCAGCGTTATGGGGGCCAACTACAATGAGCAGTTCTTC	CASSVMGANYNEQFF
TRBV6-5	TRBJ1-1	-	-	TGTGCCAGCAGTCCAACTCAGAGGGCCCAAGCTTTCTTT	CASSPTQRAQAFF
TRBV2	TRBJ1-1	-	-	TGTGCCAGCGGGACGGTAAGGGTCACTGAAGCTTTCTTT	CASGTVRVTEAFF
TRBV19	TRBJ2-7	-	-	TGTGCCAGTAGTATCGAACCTAGGGGAGAGCAGTACTTC	CASSIEPRGEQYF
TRBV28	TRBJ1-1	-	-	TGTGCCAGCAGTTTAACAGGCAGGAGCCTTATGAACACTGAAGCTTTCTTT	CASSLTGRSLMNTEAFF
TRBV5-6	TRBJ2-4	-	once	TGTGCCAGCAGCTTGGTACTAGCCAAAAACATTCAGTACTTC	CASSLVLAKNIQYF